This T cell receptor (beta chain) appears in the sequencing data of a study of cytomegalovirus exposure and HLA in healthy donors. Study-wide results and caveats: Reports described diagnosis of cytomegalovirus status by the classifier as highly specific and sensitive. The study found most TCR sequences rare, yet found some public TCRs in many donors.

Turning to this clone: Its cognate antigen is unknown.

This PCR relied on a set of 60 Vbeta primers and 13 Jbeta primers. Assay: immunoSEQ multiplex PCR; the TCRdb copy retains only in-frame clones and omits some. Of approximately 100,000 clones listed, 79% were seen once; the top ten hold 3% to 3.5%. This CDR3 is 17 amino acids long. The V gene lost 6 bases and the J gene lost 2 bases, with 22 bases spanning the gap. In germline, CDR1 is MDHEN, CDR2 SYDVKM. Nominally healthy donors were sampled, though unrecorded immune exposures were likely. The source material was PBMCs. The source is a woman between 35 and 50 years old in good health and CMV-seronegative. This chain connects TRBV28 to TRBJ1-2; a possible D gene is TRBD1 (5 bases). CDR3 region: CASRSPLGQGGNYGYTF. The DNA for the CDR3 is TGTGCCAGCAGATCCCCTTTGGGGCAGGGAGGGAACTATGGCTACACCTTC.